In this sample, the clone carrying this T cell receptor beta chain turned up many times. This entry comes from a study of blood T cell repertoires in COVID-19. Across the whole study: The United States, Italy and Spain provided the acute and convalescent COVID-19 samples. T cells, B-cell-depleted T cells, or PBMCs provided the cDNA or gDNA that served as material.

This study enrolled people aged about 18 to 90 from 24 US geographic areas. Data came from immunoSEQ multiplex PCR; TCRdb stores just in-frame clones and leaves some out. The data hold about 280,000 clones, with 90% observed a single time. Germline CDR1 is ENHRY and CDR2 is SYGVKD. CDR3 length: 16 amino acids. Trimming took 3 bases from V and 4 from J; bases not matched to a gene: 8. The clonotype comes from a woman under 30 with acute COVID-19. V is TRBV10-3 and J is TRBJ2-7; 11 bases map to TRBD1. The sample was PBMCs or T cells enriched from blood (not recorded which). This CDR3 reads CAISDLGTGGRYEQYF. CDR3 sequence (DNA): TGTGCCATCAGTGACCTCGGGACAGGGGGGAGATACGAGCAGTACTTC.